The source of this TCR beta chain is a study of regulatory T cells in long-lasting Graves disease. General study results and limits: Those with persistent disease had in common more public clonotypes (roughly 3,000) than new patients (approximately 1,000). Having only a small sample size may have limited accuracy.

Time point denoted: persistent/refractory GD, antithyroid drugs over 5 years with positive TRAb. PBMC RNA was the source of the TCR library. This clonotype occurred many times. Its antigen is not identified. Arm-PCR of CDR3 regions and iRepertoire HTBI primers were used to build TCR beta libraries. Authors' processing steps: Identified across the samples were fewer than 70 TRBV segments and approximately 14 TRBJ segments. TCRdb passed the multiplex PCR reads through MiXCR, listing each CDR3 protein once. The V and J calls here are based on TCRdb, not the publication. The top ten hold 29% of the sample, which has over 300,000 distinct CDR3 sequences, around 20% seen once. This sequence originates from a female donor with Graves disease. The sequenced sample was peripheral blood mononuclear cells (PBMCs), obtained when the disease was refractory, from a patient treated with antithyroid drugs.

CDR3 bases: TGTGCTAGTGCTCCCAATCACGTCGGACAGGAGACTGAAGCTTTCTTT. Protein: CASAPNHVGQETEAFF. This chain connects TRBV12-5 to TRBJ1-1; the match to TRBD1 covers 7 bases. The CDR3 sequence is 16 residues long. V lost 7 bases and J lost 5; bases outside the gene matches: 16. CDR1 is LGHNT and CDR2 is FRNRAP in the germline V gene.